This record concerns one T cell receptor beta chain sequence. This sample is drawn from a study of blood T cell repertoires in COVID-19. At the level of the study: Specimens from acute and convalescent COVID-19 originated in the United States, Italy and Spain.

Losses at the gene ends were 0 bases for V and 3 bases for J; bases not matched to a gene: 0. The CDR3 loop spans 15 amino acids. CDR1 is SGHRS, CDR2 YFSETQ, per germline. Per the original methods: Researchers report that nucleated cell counts were estimated from reference gene primer amplification. TCRdb's table, derived via immunoSEQ multiplex PCR, lists solely in-frame clones and lacks some. Clonal size and the V and J genes are those of that table, whereas D and trimming came from the DNA. This table holds about 170,000 clones, 70% to 90% found once. Participants, 18 to 89 years old, spanned more than 20 US areas. Participants' own reports of clinical history determined their cohort assignment.

Source material: PBMCs or T cells enriched from blood (not recorded which). The chain employs TRBV5-1 and TRBJ2-1; TRBD2 matches 10 bases. The TCR was taken from a woman aged 18 to 35 who had recovered from COVID-19. CDR3: CASSLVAGGYNEQFF. The CDR3 region has the DNA TGCGCCAGCAGCTTGGTAGCGGGAGGCTACAATGAGCAGTTCTTC.